These 32 T cell receptor beta chains share one sample of origin, sequenced in a study of vaccination and CD4 T cells after COVID-19 (dated by TCRdb to the early 2020s). Libraries were constructed by PCR. TCRdb lists the instrument as Illumina iSeq 100. DNA from cultured CD4+ T cells underwent TCR sequencing with the Oncomine TCR Beta short-read assay at the Johns Hopkins FTIC core. TCRdb trimmed the raw reads at Q25, called clones with MiXCR and kept productive beta chains. Each record represents a unique CDR3 protein, reported with the most common genes and DNA among its rows. The sample yields around 3,700 distinct CDR3 sequences; 30% to 45% were counted once. In total, the top ten clones hold roughly a third of the sample. Sample treatment or condition, as interpreted from the label and publication: approximately 9-day PBMC culture with coronavirus spike peptide pools or control peptides (ViraFEST assay).

Their antigen targets remain unknown. Sequenced input: CD4+ T cells from blood, cultured in vitro. Receptors originate from a human donor who had recovered from COVID-19.

This clonotype was seen a few times. The chain is built from TRBV15 and TRBJ2-6; D not resolved. The CDR3 consists of 16 residues. Trimming removed 4 bases from V and 0 bases from J, with 10 bases in between. From germline, CDR1 is LNHNV and CDR2 YYDKDF (reference sequence). The CDR3 region is CATSKPGASGANVLTF. CDR3 nucleotide sequence: TGTGCCACCAGCAAACCTGGCGCCTCTGGGGCCAACGTCCTGACTTTC.

This clonotype was recorded a few times. The rearrangement joins TRBV10-3 to TRBJ1-1, with 9 bases that match TRBD1. This CDR3 region has 12 residues. V trimming: 11 bases; J trimming: 5 bases; junction bases outside the gene matches: 6. The germline gives CDR1 ENHRY, CDR2 SYGVKD. CDR3 sequence reads: CASGQGRTEAFF. As DNA, the CDR3 is TGTGCCTCGGGACAGGGAAGGACTGAAGCTTTCTTT.

The rearrangement links TRBV28 to TRBJ2-1; D is possibly TRBD2 (5 bases). The CDR3 runs to 12 residues. CDR1 is MDHEN, CDR2 SYDVKM, per germline. With 2 bases removed from V and 8 bases from J, the gap between germline ends came to 7 bases. DNA of the CDR3: TGTGCCAGCAGTTTAAGAGGGTATGAGCAGTTCTTC. Translated: CASSLRGYEQFF. Full variable domain (rest looked up from reference TRBV28 and TRBJ2-1): DVKVTQSSRYLVKRTGEKVFLECVQDMDHENMFWYRQDPGLGLRLIYFSYDVKMKEKGDIPEGYSVSREKKERFSLILESASTNQTSMYLCASSLRGYEQFFGPGTRLTVL.

J is TRBJ2-7 and V is TRBV6-2 or TRBV6-3; 8 bases map to TRBD1. Germline CDR1 reads MNHEY; CDR2 reads SVGEGT. V trimming: 6 bases; J trimming: 3 bases; junction bases outside the gene matches: 4. This CDR3 spans 13 amino acids. CDR3 coding DNA: TGTGCCAGCAGATCGACAGGGGACTACGAGCAGTACTTC. Protein product: CASRSTGDYEQYF.

The chain uses TRBV6-1 and TRBJ1-3; 10 nucleotides align to TRBD1. The CDR3 runs to 17 residues. The germline gives CDR1 MNHNS, CDR2 SASEGT. V lost 7 bases, J lost 4 bases, and 13 bases stayed unmatched. CDR3 sequence: CASMRGRQGAQGNTIYF. The CDR3 nucleotides are TGTGCCAGCATGAGGGGGCGACAGGGGGCGCAGGGAAACACCATATATTTT.

About this clonotype itself: This may come from a read error, since a much larger clone is one base off. This CDR3 is CANSPGPWYGYTF. The CDR3 coding sequence is TGTGCCAACAGTCCGGGACCGTGGTATGGCTACACCTTC. The genes are TRBV12-3 or TRBV12-4 and TRBJ1-2, with D perhaps matching TRBD1 (5 bases). The CDR3 loop spans 13 amino acids.

This clonotype was seen more than once but under ten times. The gene calls are TRBV20-1 and TRBJ2-2; 8 bases agree with TRBD1. After removal of 5 bases from V and 6 bases from J, the junction contained 5 bases not matched to a gene. The CDR3 has 13 residues. In germline, CDR1 is DFQATT, CDR2 SNEGSKA (reference sequence). CDR3 in amino acids: CSALQTGAGELFF. The CDR3 nucleotides read TGCAGTGCTCTCCAGACAGGGGCCGGGGAGCTGTTTTTT.

This rearrangement joins TRBV6-1 to TRBJ2-5; TRBD2 agrees at 8 bases. Germline-derived CDR1 and CDR2 are MNHNS and SASEGT. After removal of 5 bases from V and 5 bases from J, the junction contained 10 bases not matched to a gene. The CDR3 covers 15 residues. The CDR3 reads CASSRSGGVSETQYF. CDR3 DNA: TGTGCCAGCAGTCGAAGCGGGGGTGTATCCGAGACCCAGTACTTC.

J is TRBJ1-2 and V is TRBV7-9; D remains unclear. The V and J ends lost 1 base and 8 bases respectively, with 14 bases between them. The CDR3 consists of 14 residues. Germline V gives CDR1 SEHNR, CDR2 FQNEAQ (reference sequence). In DNA form, the CDR3 reads TGTGCCAGCAGCTTAGGGGAGGCCTCAGCGGGCTACACCTTC. Protein product: CASSLGEASAGYTF.

This clonotype was detected only a few times. The rearrangement links TRBV11-2 to TRBJ2-3; D is uncertain. There are 16 residues in the CDR3. V lost 0 bases and J lost 2, with 12 bases in between. Germline V CDR1 and CDR2: SGHAT, FQNNGV. The CDR3 loop reads CASSLDRGFTTDTQYF. The CDR3, as DNA: TGTGCCAGCAGCTTAGATCGAGGCTTCACCACAGATACGCAGTATTTT.

A remark on this clonotype: A much bigger clone sits one base away, suggesting this may be a read error. The chain joins TRBV2 to TRBJ1-5; 9 bases are shared with TRBD1. This CDR3 region has 15 residues. Germline V CDR1 and CDR2: SNHLY, FYNNEI. The CDR3 bases are TGTGCCAGCACCGCAGGGGGACAGGGAATTCAGCCCCAGCGTTTT. Its translation: CASTAGGQGIQPQRF.

The rearrangement uses TRBV19 and TRBJ2-1; either TRBD1 or TRBD2 may supply D (6 bases each). Per the germline V gene, CDR1 is LNHDA and CDR2 is SQIVND (reference sequence). This CDR3 is 12 amino acids long. The ends were cut back, 8 bases at V and 9 bases at J, with 14 bases in the middle. CDR3 in amino acids: CASFTGAGEQFF. CDR3 coding DNA: TGTGCCAGTTTCACGGGGGCTGGTGAGCAGTTCTTC. Together with reference TRBV19 and TRBJ2-1, the CDR3 gives the full variable domain: DGGITQSPKYLFRKEGQNVTLSCEQNLNHDAMYWYRQDPGQGLRLIYYSQIVNDFQKGDIAEGYSVSREKKESFPLTVTSAQKNPTAFYLCASFTGAGEQFFGPGTRLTVL.

V is TRBV2 and J is TRBJ2-3; the D is unclear. The germline V gene has CDR1 SNHLY and CDR2 FYNNEI. This CDR3 is 12 amino acids long. V was pared by 7 bases and J by 1 base, with 6 bases between. CDR3 sequence (DNA): TGTGCCAGCAATGTGGGCACAGATACGCAGTATTTT. This encodes CASNVGTDTQYF.

The chain carries TRBV7-2 and TRBJ1-5; 8 nucleotides agree with TRBD1. CDR1 and CDR2 from the germline V gene are SGHTA and FQGNSA. Trimming at V came to 6 bases and at J to 0 bases, leaving 7 bases not matched to a gene. This CDR3 spans 16 amino acids. The DNA for the CDR3 is TGTGCCAGCAGTCCTGGACAGGGACCTAGCAATCAGCCCCAGCATTTT. This gives the protein CASSPGQGPSNQPQHF. Supplemented by reference TRBV7-2 and TRBJ1-5, the full variable domain reads GAGVSQSPSNKVTEKGKDVELRCDPISGHTALYWYRQSLGQGLEFLIYFQGNSAPDKSGLPSDRFSAERTGGSVSTLTIQRTQQEDSAVYLCASSPGQGPSNQPQHFGDGTRLSIL.

Here the CDR3 reads CATSSRGGRGGTDTQYF. DNA for the CDR3: TGTGCCACCAGCAGCCGCGGGGGGAGGGGAGGCACAGATACGCAGTATTTT. The chain recombines TRBV15 with TRBJ2-3; 8 nucleotides line up with TRBD2. The CDR3 contains 17 residues. With V trimmed by 3 bases and J by 1 base, 9 bases remained unmatched. Germline V gene sequence: CDR1 LNHNV, CDR2 YYDKDF (reference sequence).

The rearrangement uses TRBV29-1 and TRBJ2-7, with D perhaps TRBD2 (5 bases). V lost 4 bases and J 2 bases, leaving 12 bases between the germline ends. Germline V gene sequence: CDR1 SQVTM, CDR2 ANQGSEA. This CDR3 region has 13 residues. The CDR3 protein is CSVVGATPYEQYF. CDR3 DNA: TGCAGCGTTGTGGGAGCAACACCCTACGAGCAGTACTTC.

The CDR3 nucleotides read TGTGCCAGCAGCTTAGACTCCCGCACAGATACGCAGTATTTT. It specifies CASSLDSRTDTQYF. This sequence joins TRBV7-2 and TRBJ2-3; D gene unclear. CDR1 and CDR2 (germline): SGHTA, FQGNSA. The V gene lost 1 base and the J gene lost 1 base, with 6 bases spanning the gap. The CDR3 sequence is 14 residues long.

This clonotype was seen a handful of times. V and J are TRBV6-5 and TRBJ2-3, with 7 bases identical to TRBD2. V shed 4 bases and J 14 bases; nucleotides not matched to a gene: 9. Germline V gene sequence: CDR1 MNHEY, CDR2 SVGAGI. The CDR3 spans 12 residues. Here the CDR3 reads CASSSTSVNVYF. CDR3 nucleotide sequence: TGTGCCAGCAGTTCCACTAGCGTCAATGTGTATTTT.

This chain connects TRBV6-1 to TRBJ1-2; D gene ambiguous. V was clipped by 8 bases and J by 4 bases, with 8 bases between them. Per germline, CDR1 MNHNS and CDR2 SASEGT. The CDR3 is 11 residues long. CDR3 sequence reads: CASSKGYGYTF. CDR3 DNA: TGTGCCAGCTCGAAGGGCTATGGCTACACCTTC.

The chain joins TRBV23-1 to TRBJ1-6, with TRBD1 as a possible D gene (6 bases). TRBV23-1 is an ORF, and what it does is uncertain. V was cut by 6 bases and J by 11 bases, with 14 bases left in between. The CDR3 is 13 amino acids. CDR3 DNA: TGCGCCAGCAGCCGAAGACAGGTTGCACCCCTCCACTTT. This translates into CASSRRQVAPLHF.

This clonotype came up a few times. The chain couples TRBV5-1 to TRBJ2-2, with 7 bases lining up with TRBD1. After removal of 3 bases from V and 4 bases from J, the junction contained 6 bases not matched to a gene. CDR3 size: 15 residues. Germline-derived CDR1 and CDR2 are SGHRS and YFSETQ. The CDR3 is CASSSDRVGTGELFF. CDR3 in DNA: TGCGCCAGCAGCTCCGACAGGGTTGGCACCGGGGAGCTGTTTTTT.

This clonotype ranks as medium-sized. The V call is TRBV30, the J call TRBJ1-6, with D possibly being TRBD1 (5 bases). The CDR3 is 13 amino acids. In germline, CDR1 is GTSNPN, CDR2 SVGIG (reference sequence). Between the trimmed V and J ends, which lost 1 base and 8 bases, there was a span of 9 bases. The CDR3 protein is CAWSDEGYSPLHF. For the CDR3, the DNA is TGTGCCTGGAGTGATGAGGGGTATTCACCCCTCCACTTT. The variable domain in full, with the rest retrieved from reference TRBV30 and TRBJ1-6, is SQTIHQWPATLVQPVGSPLSLECTVEGTSNPNLYWYRQAAGRGLQLLFYSVGIGQISSEVPQNLSASRPQDRQFILSSKKLLLSDSGFYLCAWSDEGYSPLHFGNGTRLTVT.

V usage is TRBV21-1 and J usage is TRBJ1-2. TRBV21-1 is designated a pseudogene. The CDR3 spans 14 residues. The CDR3 loop is CASSKGPGPYGYTF. In DNA, the CDR3 is TGTGCCAGCAGCAAAGGCCCAGGACCCTATGGCTACACCTTC.

This clonotype was detected a few times. The J gene is TRBJ1-5, the V gene TRBV5-6, with a weak D call TRBD1 (5 bases). V lost 1 base, J lost 6 bases, and 32 bases lay in between. The CDR3 runs to 21 residues. CDR1 and CDR2 (germline): SGHDT, YYEEEE. The DNA of the CDR3 is TGTGCCAGCAGCTTGTACAGCGTCTGGGGGTCGACGGGCGCGGTCTCTCAGCCCCAGCATTTT. Translated, it gives CASSLYSVWGSTGAVSQPQHF.

This clonotype was seen a few times. The rearrangement joins TRBV19 to TRBJ1-5, with 9 nucleotides matching TRBD1. This CDR3 region has 14 residues. Trimming at V came to 10 bases and at J to 4 bases, leaving 8 bases not matched to a gene. Germline-derived CDR1 and CDR2 are LNHDA and SQIVND (reference sequence). The CDR3 DNA reads TGTGCCACCAAGGACAGGGGAAGGAATCAGCCCCAGCATTTT. Translating it yields CATKDRGRNQPQHF.

The V gene is TRBV5-4, the J gene TRBJ2-1; 12 bases are a match to TRBD2. CDR3 length equals 16 residues. Germline V gives CDR1 SGHNT, CDR2 YYREEE (reference sequence). V gave up 4 bases and J gave up 8 bases; unmatched junction bases: 10. The CDR3 is CASSPAASGGADEQFF. DNA of the CDR3: TGTGCCAGCAGCCCGGCGGCTAGCGGGGGGGCCGATGAGCAGTTCTTC.

This clonotype was recorded a few times. The rearrangement joins TRBV27 to TRBJ1-1; weak D call: TRBD1 (5 bases). From germline, CDR1 is MNHEY and CDR2 SMNVEV (reference sequence). Trimming took 8 bases from V and 1 from J, leaving 11 bases between them. This CDR3 has 13 amino acids. The CDR3: CASGPTGNTEAFF. DNA for the CDR3: TGTGCCAGCGGCCCAACAGGGAACACTGAAGCTTTCTTT.

The gene calls are TRBV12-3 or TRBV12-4 and TRBJ2-1; TRBD2 agrees at 7 bases. V lost 3 bases to trimming and J lost 10 bases; unmatched junction nucleotides: 6. This CDR3 is built from 13 residues. The CDR3 is CASSFLLLAEQFF. CDR3 DNA: TGTGCCAGCAGTTTTCTCCTACTAGCGGAGCAGTTCTTC.

The chain couples TRBV15 to TRBJ2-6; weak D call: TRBD1 (5 bases). Germline-derived CDR1 and CDR2 are LNHNV and YYDKDF (reference sequence). The CDR3 contains 16 residues. Trimming stripped 4 bases from V and 4 bases from J, with 14 bases between. CDR3: CATSTAQGNGANVLTF. DNA for the CDR3: TGTGCCACCAGCACAGCCCAGGGAAACGGGGCCAACGTCCTGACTTTC.

The chain uses TRBV11-3 and TRBJ1-1; D call uncertain. Germline V gene data show CDR1 as SGHNT and CDR2 as YENEEA. Trimming shortened V by 0 bases and J by 11 bases, and 13 bases separated the two germline ends. The CDR3 contains 13 residues. The CDR3 sequence: CASSLDQGGKAFF. CDR3 coding DNA: TGTGCCAGCAGCTTAGATCAAGGAGGGAAGGCTTTCTTT.

The V and J genes are TRBV5-6 and TRBJ1-6; 8 bases fit TRBD1. J lost 8 bases, V lost 0 bases, and 4 bases had no gene match. This CDR3 is built from 15 residues. Germline V gene sequence: CDR1 SGHDT, CDR2 YYEEEE. The CDR3: CASSLGTGSHSPLHF. The DNA for the CDR3 is TGTGCCAGCAGCTTGGGGACAGGGTCGCATTCACCCCTCCACTTT.

V usage is TRBV19 and J usage is TRBJ1-1; D remains unclear. There are 13 residues in the CDR3. The V gene lost 3 bases and the J gene lost 1 base, with 6 bases spanning the gap. CDR1 and CDR2 from the germline V gene are LNHDA and SQIVND (reference sequence). The CDR3, as DNA: TGTGCCAGTAGTATTGGATGGAACACTGAAGCTTTCTTT. Residues: CASSIGWNTEAFF.